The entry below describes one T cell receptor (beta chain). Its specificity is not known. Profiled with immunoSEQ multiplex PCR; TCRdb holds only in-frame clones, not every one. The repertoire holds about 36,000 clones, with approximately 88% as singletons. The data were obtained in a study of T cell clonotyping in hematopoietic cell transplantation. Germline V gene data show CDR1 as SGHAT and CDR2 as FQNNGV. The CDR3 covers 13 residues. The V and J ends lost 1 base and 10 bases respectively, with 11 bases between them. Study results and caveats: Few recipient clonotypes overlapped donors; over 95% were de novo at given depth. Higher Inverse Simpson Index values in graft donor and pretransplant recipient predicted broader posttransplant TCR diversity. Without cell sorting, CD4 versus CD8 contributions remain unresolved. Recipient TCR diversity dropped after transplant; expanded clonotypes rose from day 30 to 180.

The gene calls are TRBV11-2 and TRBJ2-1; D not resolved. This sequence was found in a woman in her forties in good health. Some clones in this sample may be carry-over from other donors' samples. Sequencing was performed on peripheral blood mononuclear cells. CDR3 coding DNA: TGTGCCAGCAGCTTAGGACATAACAGCGAGCAGTTCTTC. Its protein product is CASSLGHNSEQFF. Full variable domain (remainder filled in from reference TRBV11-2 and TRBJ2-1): EAGVAQSPRYKIIEKRQSVAFWCNPISGHATLYWYQQILGQGPKLLIQFQNNGVVDDSQLPKDRFSAERLKGVDSTLKIQPAKLEDSAVYLCASSLGHNSEQFFGPGTRLTVL.